The T cell receptor (beta chain) under discussion was sequenced for a study of identical twins. V was pared by 4 bases and J by 4 bases, with 9 bases of the junction left unmatched. This CDR3 is built from 17 residues. Looked up from germline, CDR1 is MGHRA and CDR2 is YSYEKL. TCRdb independently ran MiXCR on the 5' RACE reads; one entry per CDR3 protein. Among approximately 890,000 distinct CDR3 sequences, roughly an eighth were seen once, and the ten largest hold about 1.5%. This clonotype has just a few counts. The sample was also reused in another study, on yellow fever vaccine responses in identical twins. That work states: Twins reportedly appeared to share part of their vaccine T cell response while keeping part individual.

Sequenced sample: PBMCs. The sequence derives from a woman between 18 and 30 years old in good health. This rearrangement joins TRBV4-1 to TRBJ2-1; TRBD2 matches at 11 bases. The CDR3 region is CASSPPTGTSGYNEQFF. The CDR3, as DNA: TGCGCCAGCAGCCCCCCCACCGGGACTAGCGGTTACAATGAGCAGTTCTTC.